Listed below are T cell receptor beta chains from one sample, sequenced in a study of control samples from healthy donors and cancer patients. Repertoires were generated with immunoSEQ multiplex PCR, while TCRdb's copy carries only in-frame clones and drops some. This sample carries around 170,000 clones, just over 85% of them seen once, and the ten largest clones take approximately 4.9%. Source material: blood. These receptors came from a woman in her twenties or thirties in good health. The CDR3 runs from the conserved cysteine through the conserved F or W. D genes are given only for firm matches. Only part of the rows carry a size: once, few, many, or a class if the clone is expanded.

cdr3_aa: CASSLGLAGGTQYF
cdr3_nt: TGTGCCAGCAGCTTAGGACTAGCGGGGGGGACCCAGTACTTC
j_call: TRBJ2-5
d_call: TRBD2
v_call: TRBV5-4
clone_size: medium-sized

cdr3_aa: CASSKPRDSHQPQHF
cdr3_nt: TGTGCCAGCAGCAAACCCCGGGACAGCCATCAGCCCCAGCATTTT
j_call: TRBJ1-5
d_call: TRBD1
v_call: TRBV5-4
clone_size: -

cdr3_aa: CATSGQGIGGANVLTF
cdr3_nt: TGTGCCACCTCGGGACAGGGGATAGGTGGGGCCAACGTCCTGACTTTC
j_call: TRBJ2-6
d_call: TRBD1
v_call: TRBV19
clone_size: -

cdr3_aa: CATRADTGELFF
cdr3_nt: TGTGCCACCAGGGCGGACACCGGGGAGCTGTTTTTT
j_call: TRBJ2-2
d_call: -
v_call: TRBV24-1
clone_size: -

cdr3_aa: CASSLAGGTYNEQFF
cdr3_nt: TGTGCCAGCAGTCTAGCGGGAGGGACCTACAATGAGCAGTTCTTC
j_call: TRBJ2-1
d_call: TRBD2
v_call: TRBV27
clone_size: -

cdr3_aa: CASSRDWAYSNQPQHF
cdr3_nt: TGTGCCAGTAGTAGAGATTGGGCCTATAGCAATCAGCCCCAGCATTTT
j_call: TRBJ1-5
d_call: -
v_call: TRBV19
clone_size: few

cdr3_aa: CASSQDQDQGIYNEQFF
cdr3_nt: TGTGCCAGCAGCCAAGATCAGGATCAGGGGATATACAATGAGCAGTTCTTC
j_call: TRBJ2-1
d_call: -
v_call: TRBV3-1/TRBV3-2
clone_size: once

cdr3_aa: CASSSSGSHLSSYNEQFF
cdr3_nt: TGCGCCAGCAGCTCCAGCGGGAGCCACCTGAGCTCCTACAATGAGCAGTTCTTC
j_call: TRBJ2-1
d_call: TRBD2
v_call: TRBV5-1
clone_size: once

cdr3_aa: CASSYVGAFTDTQYF
cdr3_nt: TGTGCCAGCAGTTACGTGGGGGCCTTCACAGATACGCAGTATTTT
j_call: TRBJ2-3
d_call: -
v_call: TRBV6-6
clone_size: -

cdr3_aa: CASSLGGAGKTQYF
cdr3_nt: TGTGCCAGCAGCTTAGGGGGCGCGGGGAAGACCCAGTACTTC
j_call: TRBJ2-5
d_call: -
v_call: TRBV11-3
clone_size: -

cdr3_aa: CASSKDRYNEQFF
cdr3_nt: TGCGCCAGCAGCAAAGACCGATACAATGAGCAGTTCTTC
j_call: TRBJ2-1
d_call: -
v_call: TRBV5-1
clone_size: -

cdr3_aa: CASSQDPGELFF
cdr3_nt: TGTGCCAGCAGCCAAGATCCCGGGGAGCTGTTTTTT
j_call: TRBJ2-2
d_call: -
v_call: TRBV3-1/TRBV3-2
clone_size: -

cdr3_aa: CASSPRSSGSVGEQYF
cdr3_nt: TGTGCCAGCAGCCCGAGATCTAGCGGGAGTGTCGGCGAGCAGTACTTC
j_call: TRBJ2-7
d_call: TRBD2
v_call: TRBV3-1/TRBV3-2
clone_size: -

cdr3_aa: CATRARVYNEQFF
cdr3_nt: TGTGCCACTAGGGCCAGGGTCTACAATGAGCAGTTCTTC
j_call: TRBJ2-1
d_call: -
v_call: TRBV6-5
clone_size: -

cdr3_aa: CASSLDGTNNYGYTF
cdr3_nt: TGTGCCAGCAGCTTGGACGGGACAAATAACTATGGCTACACCTTC
j_call: TRBJ1-2
d_call: -
v_call: TRBV5-4
clone_size: -

cdr3_aa: CASSLSRSGGLETQYF
cdr3_nt: TGTGCCAGCAGCTTAAGTCGGTCGGGGGGTCTCGAGACCCAGTACTTC
j_call: TRBJ2-5
d_call: TRBD2
v_call: TRBV7-9
clone_size: -

cdr3_aa: CASRVRDRGSGELFF
cdr3_nt: TGTGCCAGCAGGGTCCGAGACAGGGGGTCCGGGGAGCTGTTTTTT
j_call: TRBJ2-2
d_call: TRBD1
v_call: TRBV2
clone_size: -

cdr3_aa: CASSYWPHNEQFF
cdr3_nt: TGTGCCAGCAGTTACTGGCCCCACAATGAGCAGTTCTTC
j_call: TRBJ2-1
d_call: -
v_call: TRBV6-6
clone_size: -

cdr3_aa: CASSDPNQPQHF
cdr3_nt: TGTGCCAGCAGTGACCCCAATCAGCCCCAGCATTTT
j_call: TRBJ1-5
d_call: -
v_call: TRBV6-1
clone_size: -

cdr3_aa: CASIEGQGTDTQYF
cdr3_nt: TGTGCCAGCATCGAGGGGCAAGGCACAGATACGCAGTATTTT
j_call: TRBJ2-3
d_call: -
v_call: TRBV6-5
clone_size: -

cdr3_aa: CASRTFGGGPPWEQFF
cdr3_nt: TGTGCCAGCAGGACTTTTGGGGGAGGGCCCCCATGGGAGCAGTTCTTC
j_call: TRBJ2-1
d_call: TRBD2
v_call: TRBV7-2
clone_size: -

cdr3_aa: CASRVLGNQETQYF
cdr3_nt: TGTGCCAGCAGGGTACTAGGAAACCAAGAGACCCAGTACTTC
j_call: TRBJ2-5
d_call: -
v_call: TRBV13
clone_size: -

cdr3_aa: CASSWGTSGYNEQFF
cdr3_nt: TGTGCCAGCAGTTGGGGGACTAGCGGGTACAATGAGCAGTTCTTC
j_call: TRBJ2-1
d_call: TRBD2
v_call: TRBV7-9
clone_size: -